The 2 T cell receptor beta chains in this list originate from one sample, sequenced in a study of OX40 agonist ivuxolimab in advanced cancers. The repertoire was sequenced with immunoSEQ multiplex PCR; TCRdb's copy has only in-frame clones and lacks some. This repertoire shows around 74,000 clones, about 90% found once; its top ten account for around 2.5%. This sample comprised CD4+ or CD8+ T cells sorted from blood, obtained in a trial of the OX40 agonist ivuxolimab. Every receptor here comes from an adult with an advanced solid tumor such as melanoma, head and neck, liver or kidney cancer.

The rearrangement joins TRBV7-8 to TRBJ2-2; a weak D match, TRBD2 (6 bases). Germline loops: CDR1 SGHVS, CDR2 FQNEAQ. V lost 0 bases and J 6 bases, leaving 11 bases between the germline ends. This CDR3 has 15 amino acids. CDR3 sequence: CASSLARLVPGELFF. CDR3 bases: TGTGCCAGCAGCTTAGCGCGACTAGTCCCCGGGGAGCTGTTTTTT.

The chain uses TRBV6-1 and TRBJ2-3; a weak D match, TRBD2 (5 bases). The CDR3 runs 13 residues. Trimming removed 5 bases from V and 7 bases from J, with 13 bases in between. The germline V gene has CDR1 MNHNS and CDR2 SASEGT. This chain's CDR3 is CASSFPGTNTQYF. CDR3 bases: TGTGCCAGCAGTTTCCCGGGAACCAATACGCAGTATTTT.